This T cell receptor beta chain comes out of a study of T cell responses to AZD1222 COVID-19 vaccine. The study, taken as a whole, reports: Repertoire sampling occurred only after the peak T cell response. Most donors were white British and more were female, and clonal diversity was possibly underestimated. Nearly half of spike-specific TCRs reportedly target variant regions that are unmutated in the B.1.351 and B.1.1.7 variants.

This table comes from immunoSEQ multiplex PCR, and its TCRdb copy is limited to in-frame clones, with some not included. The profile covers around 140,000 clones, with more than 85% appearing a single time and about 1.9% taken by the ten largest. The CDR3 covers 13 residues. Looked up from germline, CDR1 is SGHRS and CDR2 is YFSETQ. Trimming removed 3 bases from V and 6 bases from J; junction bases left unmatched: 4. As to this clone: Its antigen is as yet unknown.

The gene calls are TRBV5-1 and TRBJ1-2; 8 nucleotides align to TRBD1. This sequence was found in an adult who received the AZD1222 COVID-19 vaccine. Sequenced here: peripheral blood, sampled 28 days after the second AZD1222 dose. The CDR3 DNA reads as TGCGCCAGCAGCTCGGGACAGGACAATGGCTACACCTTC. Encoded protein: CASSSGQDNGYTF. Based on the CDR3 plus reference TRBV5-1 and TRBJ1-2, the full variable domain is KAGVTQTPRYLIKTRGQQVTLSCSPISGHRSVSWYQQTPGQGLQFLFEYFSETQRNKGNFPGRFSGRQFSNSRSEMNVSTLELGDSALYLCASSSGQDNGYTFGSGTRLTVV.